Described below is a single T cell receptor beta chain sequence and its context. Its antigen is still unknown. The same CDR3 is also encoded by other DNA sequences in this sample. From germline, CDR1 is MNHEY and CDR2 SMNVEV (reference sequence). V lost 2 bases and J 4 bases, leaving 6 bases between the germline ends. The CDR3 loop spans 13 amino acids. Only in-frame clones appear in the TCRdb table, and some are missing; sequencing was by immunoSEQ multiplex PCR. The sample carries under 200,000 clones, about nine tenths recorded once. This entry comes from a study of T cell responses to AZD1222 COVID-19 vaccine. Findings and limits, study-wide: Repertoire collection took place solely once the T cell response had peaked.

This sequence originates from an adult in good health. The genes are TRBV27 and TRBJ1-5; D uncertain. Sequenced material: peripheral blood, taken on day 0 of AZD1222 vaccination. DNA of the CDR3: TGTGCCAGCAGTTTAACTGGTAATCAGCCCCAGCATTTT. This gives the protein CASSLTGNQPQHF.